The rows below give T cell receptor beta chains drawn from one sample of a study of memory CD4+ T cells and cytomegalovirus serostatus. TCRdb's copy holds only in-frame clones and misses some; the assay was immunoSEQ multiplex PCR. Of 52,000 or so clones detected, around 78% appear once; the ten largest clones hold more than 1.5%. The sample consisted of memory CD4+ T cells from blood. The origin of the receptors is an adult in good health and CMV-seronegative. Both conserved end residues are part of each CDR3. A D gene is named only where the DNA matches it firmly. The size entry is marked missing in some rows and otherwise reads once, few, many or a size class.

size	V	D	J	DNA	CDR3
NA	TRBV6-6	NA	TRBJ2-7	TGTGCCAGCACGGATGAGGGGAACGTATTATACGAGCAGTACTTC	CASTDEGNVLYEQYF
few	TRBV6-1	NA	TRBJ1-2	TGTGCCAGCAGTGGGTGGGCGGATTATGGCTACACCTTC	CASSGWADYGYTF
NA	TRBV18	TRBD2	TRBJ2-2	TGTGCCAGTGGACTAGCGGGAGGCACCGGGGAGCTGTTTTTT	CASGLAGGTGELFF
NA	TRBV7-6	TRBD2	TRBJ2-7	TGTGCCAGCAGCCCGTATCCGCGGGGGGGCTACGAGCAGTACTTC	CASSPYPRGGYEQYF
NA	TRBV19	NA	TRBJ2-3	TGTGCCAGTAGTAGCCGTCGGGGGGCCCGCCGCACAGATACGCAGTATTTT	CASSSRRGARRTDTQYF
once	TRBV12-5	TRBD1	TRBJ1-1	TGTGCTAGTAAGACAGGGGGTTCGAACACTGAAGCTTTCTTT	CASKTGGSNTEAFF
NA	TRBV28	TRBD1	TRBJ2-7	TGTGCCAGCCGCACAGGGGGGAGCTCCTACGAGCAGTACTTC	CASRTGGSSYEQYF
NA	TRBV28	TRBD1	TRBJ1-2	TGTGCCAGCAGTTTATTTGGTACAGGGGGCGTAAACTATGGCTACACCTTC	CASSLFGTGGVNYGYTF
NA	TRBV27	NA	TRBJ1-1	TGTGCCAGCAGTCGGTGGGCGGTGAACACTGAAGCTTTCTTT	CASSRWAVNTEAFF
NA	TRBV30	NA	TRBJ2-2	TGTGCCTGGAACTATGTGAGTCACACCGGGGAGCTGTTTTTT	CAWNYVSHTGELFF
NA	TRBV2	TRBD1	TRBJ2-2	TGTGCCAGCACCCTGGGACAGGGTCGGGGCACCGGGGAGCTGTTTTTT	CASTLGQGRGTGELFF
NA	TRBV7-6	NA	TRBJ2-3	TGTGCCAGCAGCTCCGGGACGCTAAGCACAGATACGCAGTATTTT	CASSSGTLSTDTQYF
once	TRBV30	NA	TRBJ1-4	TGTGCCTGCAACGTTCCGATTGCAACTAATGAAAAACTGTTTTTT	CACNVPIATNEKLFF
NA	TRBV6-6	NA	TRBJ1-2	TGTGCCAGCAGCCTCTCCCCGGTACGGGGCTACACCTTC	CASSLSPVRGYTF
few	TRBV7-9	NA	TRBJ1-2	TGTGCCAGCAGCTTATCACCGGGGGCGGTTAACTATGGCTACACCTTC	CASSLSPGAVNYGYTF
few	TRBV7-2	TRBD2	TRBJ2-1	TGTGCCAGCAGCCATTCAACCGGGACTAGCCGGAATGAGCAGTTCTTC	CASSHSTGTSRNEQFF
NA	TRBV19	TRBD2	TRBJ2-2	TGTGCCAGTAGTATCCGCGGGGGTTTCACCGGGGAGCTGTTTTTT	CASSIRGGFTGELFF
NA	TRBV18	NA	TRBJ1-1	TGTGCCAGCTACAAAGGGCTCACTGAAGCTTTCTTT	CASYKGLTEAFF
few	TRBV7-6	TRBD1	TRBJ2-7	TGTGCCAGCAGCCGAGACAGGGGGAGCTCCTACGAGCAGTACTTC	CASSRDRGSSYEQYF
NA	TRBV5-6	TRBD1	TRBJ2-5	TGTGCCAGCAGCCCAGGGACAGGGTCGTACCAAGAGACCCAGTACTTC	CASSPGTGSYQETQYF
NA	TRBV6-1	NA	TRBJ1-2	TGTGCCAGCAGTGGATCGCAGATCTATGGCTACACCTTC	CASSGSQIYGYTF
NA	TRBV11-2	NA	TRBJ2-6	TGTGCCAGCAGCTTAGTTGGAGGGGGGGCCAACGTCCTGACTTTC	CASSLVGGGANVLTF
few	TRBV5-4	NA	TRBJ1-3	TGTGCCAGCAGCTCCCTTAGATTAGGGACAAACTCTGGAAACACCATATATTTT	CASSSLRLGTNSGNTIYF
NA	TRBV2	TRBD1	TRBJ1-1	TGTGCCAGCAGTGAAGACAGGGGGGGAACTGAAGCTTTCTTT	CASSEDRGGTEAFF
NA	TRBV7-2	TRBD1	TRBJ2-7	TGTGCCAGCACCCCGGGACAGGGAGTCTACGAGCAGTACTTC	CASTPGQGVYEQYF
NA	TRBV9	NA	TRBJ1-4	TGTGCCAGCAGCGCCCATGCAACTAATGAAAAACTGTTTTTT	CASSAHATNEKLFF
NA	TRBV7-9	TRBD1	TRBJ1-3	TGTGCCAGCAGCTTAGACGGTGGACAGGGAGTACGAGGAAACACCATATATTTT	CASSLDGGQGVRGNTIYF
NA	TRBV7-9	TRBD2	TRBJ2-7	TGTGCCAGCAGCAGTAGCGGGAGGCGGGAGCAGTACTTC	CASSSSGRREQYF
NA	TRBV6-5	NA	TRBJ1-2	TGTGCCAGCAGTTACTCAGGGAACGATGGCTACACCTTC	CASSYSGNDGYTF
NA	TRBV4-3	TRBD2	TRBJ2-5	TGCGCCAGCAGCCAAGATCCTGGCGGGAGAGAGACCCAGTACTTC	CASSQDPGGRETQYF
NA	TRBV5-4	NA	TRBJ2-2	TGTGCCAGCAGCTGGGGACAAGCGAACACCGGGGAGCTGTTTTTT	CASSWGQANTGELFF
NA	TRBV19	TRBD1	TRBJ1-1	TGTGCCAGTAGTATAGACGGACAGGGGGCCACTGAAGCTTTCTTT	CASSIDGQGATEAFF
NA	TRBV7-2	NA	TRBJ2-6	TGTGCCAGCAGCTTAGGGGGGGCTGGGGCCAACGTCCTGACTTTC	CASSLGGAGANVLTF
NA	TRBV7-9	NA	TRBJ2-7	TGTGCCAGTCCGACATACGGGGCCCTTTACGAGCAGTACTTC	CASPTYGALYEQYF
NA	TRBV6-5	NA	TRBJ1-2	TGTGCCAGCCGAGGGTCACAGGGACGGAATGGCTACACCTTC	CASRGSQGRNGYTF
NA	TRBV7-2	NA	TRBJ2-7	TGTGCCAGCAGCTACCCAGGGTTGGCCTACGAGCAGTACTTC	CASSYPGLAYEQYF
NA	TRBV7-2	TRBD2	TRBJ2-1	TGTGCCAGCAGCTTTAGGACTAGCGGCTACAATGAGCAGTTCTTC	CASSFRTSGYNEQFF
NA	TRBV7-9	TRBD1	TRBJ1-4	TGTGCCAGCAGCTTAGGGACAGGGGCAGAAAAACTGTTTTTT	CASSLGTGAEKLFF
NA	TRBV7-9	NA	TRBJ2-2	TGTGCCAGCAGCCCCCCGGGACAAAGACCCCTCGGAGGACCCGGGGAGCTGTTTTTT	CASSPPGQRPLGGPGELFF
NA	TRBV7-2	TRBD1	TRBJ1-6	TGTGCCAGCAGCCTACAGGGGTCGGTGGGTAATTCACCCCTCCACTTT	CASSLQGSVGNSPLHF
NA	TRBV7-2	NA	TRBJ2-2	TGTGCCAGCAGCTTAGTATTGCTCACCGGGGAGCTGTTTTTT	CASSLVLLTGELFF
NA	TRBV11-1	TRBD1	TRBJ2-5	TGTGCCAGCAGTAACGGACAGGAGAGGGGGGAGACCCAGTACTTC	CASSNGQERGETQYF